This section outlines one T cell receptor beta chain sequence together with its context. Authors' data handling: By means of reference gene primer amplification, nucleated cell counts were estimated. Here immunoSEQ multiplex PCR was the method, and the copy in TCRdb shows in-frame clones only, minus some. V, J and clone size reflect that table, while D and trimming were determined from the DNA. This sample has 55,000 to 85,000 clones, with roughly 80% found just once. The sample is drawn from a study of blood T cell repertoires in COVID-19. Overall study context: Sites across the United States, Italy and Spain contributed samples from acute and convalescent COVID-19.

Germline V gene data show CDR1 as ENHRY and CDR2 as SYGVKD. V was clipped by 10 bases and J by 11 bases, with 20 bases between them. This CDR3 has 12 amino acids. This TCR was sampled from a woman aged 65 to 85 with acute or convalescent COVID-19. This chain joins TRBV10-3 and TRBJ1-1; possibly TRBD1 for D (5 bases). Sequences were obtained from peripheral blood. The CDR3 region is CATSGTAGEAFF. The CDR3 nucleotides read TGTGCCACTAGTGGAACCGCGGGGGAGGCTTTCTTT.